One and the same sample provided the 4 T cell receptor beta chains below, sequenced in a study of blood T cells in healthy people across ages. A second PCR of 7 to 11 cycles used a sample-barcoded 5' primer and a J-beta primer mix. TCRdb ran MiXCR on the 5' RACE reads and lists one entry per CDR3 protein. The sample holds around 690,000 distinct CDR3 sequences, under 70% seen once. The sample taken for sequencing was blood. The receptors originated from a man aged 55 to 70 in good health.

A note on this clonotype: A much larger clone is a single base away; this may be a read error. V and J are TRBV7-9 and TRBJ2-3; D unresolved. The CDR3 is 12 amino acids. Germline CDR1 is SEHNR and CDR2 is FQNEAQ (reference sequence). The germline V and J ends were trimmed by 5 bases and 4 bases, with 7 bases remaining between them. The chain's CDR3 is CASSPGPDTQYF. CDR3 bases: TGTGCCAGCAGCCCCGGGCCAGATACGCAGTATTTT.

This chain joins TRBV4-2 and TRBJ2-3; 8 positions agree with TRBD2. Trimming took 0 bases from V and 5 from J; bases not matched to a gene: 7. This CDR3 comprises 16 residues. CDR1 LGHNA and CDR2 YNFKEQ come from the germline V gene. The CDR3 nucleotides are TGTGCCAGCAGCCAAGATCGGGGGGGCCATCTAGATACGCAGTATTTT. Its protein is CASSQDRGGHLDTQYF.

This clonotype turned up a few times. The chain is built from TRBV4-2 and TRBJ2-5; the D is unclear. With 1 base removed from V and 3 bases from J, the gap between germline ends came to 9 bases. CDR3 length: 14 residues. Germline V lookup: CDR1 LGHNA, CDR2 YNFKEQ. The CDR3, as DNA: TGTGCCAGCAGCCAAGGGGGAATAGAAGAGACCCAGTACTTC. It translates to CASSQGGIEETQYF.

This chain uses TRBV6-6 with TRBJ2-1, with TRBD2 identical over 10 bases. The ends lost 6 bases at V and 4 bases at J; junction bases unmatched: 6. Germline V gene data show CDR1 as MNHNY and CDR2 as SVGAGI (reference sequence). The CDR3 runs to 15 residues. The DNA for the CDR3 is TGTGCCAGCAGACAAAGCGGGGGGGAATACAATGAGCAGTTCTTC. It yields the protein CASRQSGGEYNEQFF.